The clone carrying this TCR beta chain was recorded at least ten times. Samples came from axillary lymph nodes draining the breast cancer. The data belong to a study of breast tumors, draining lymph nodes, adjacent tissues. TCRdb itself ran the multiplex PCR reads through MiXCR, one entry per CDR3 protein. The repertoire consists of roughly 86,000 distinct CDR3 sequences, with approximately 19% occurring once and the leading ten covering 2% to 3%. CDR1 and CDR2 (germline): DFQATT, SNEGSKA (reference sequence). The ends lost 4 bases at V and 8 bases at J; junction bases unmatched: 1. This CDR3 is built from 11 residues.

This chain connects TRBV20-1 to TRBJ2-1; TRBD1 aligns across 8 bases. This clonotype was sampled from a female donor with breast cancer. Some clones in this sample may be carry-over from other donors' samples. The material sequenced was axillary lymph node tissue. CDR3 residues: CSANRGDEQFF. The CDR3 region has the DNA TGCAGTGCTAACAGGGGGGATGAGCAGTTCTTC.